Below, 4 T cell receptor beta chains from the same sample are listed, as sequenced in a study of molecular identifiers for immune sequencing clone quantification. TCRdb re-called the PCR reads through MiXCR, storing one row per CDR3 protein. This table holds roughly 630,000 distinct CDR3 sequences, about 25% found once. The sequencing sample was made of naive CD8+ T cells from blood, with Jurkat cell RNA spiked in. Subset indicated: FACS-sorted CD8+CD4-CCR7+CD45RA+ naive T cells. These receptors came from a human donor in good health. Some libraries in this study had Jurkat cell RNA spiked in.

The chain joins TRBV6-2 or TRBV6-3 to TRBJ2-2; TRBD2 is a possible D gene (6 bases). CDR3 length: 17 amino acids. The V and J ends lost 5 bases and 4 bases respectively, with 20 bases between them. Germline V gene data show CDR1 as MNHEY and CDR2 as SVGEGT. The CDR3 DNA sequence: TGTGCCAGCAGTGACCCACGGGGGATTCGAGTCACCGGGGAGCTGTTTTTT. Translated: CASSDPRGIRVTGELFF.

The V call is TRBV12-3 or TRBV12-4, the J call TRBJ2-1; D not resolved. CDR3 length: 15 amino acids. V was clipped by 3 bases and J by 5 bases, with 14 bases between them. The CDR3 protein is CASSFFDGGDNEQFF. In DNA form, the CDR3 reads TGTGCCAGCAGTTTCTTTGACGGCGGAGACAATGAGCAGTTCTTC.

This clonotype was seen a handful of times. The CDR3 loop reads CASSPRPGLAASTDTQYF. The CDR3, as DNA: TGTGCCAGCAGCCCTAGACCGGGACTAGCGGCGAGCACAGATACGCAGTATTTT. The chain recombines TRBV13 with TRBJ2-3; 11 nucleotides align to TRBD2. The CDR3 is 18 residues long. The V segment lost 5 bases and the J segment 0 bases; nucleotides outside the gene matches: 10. Germline CDR1 reads PRHDT; CDR2 reads FYEKMQ (reference sequence).

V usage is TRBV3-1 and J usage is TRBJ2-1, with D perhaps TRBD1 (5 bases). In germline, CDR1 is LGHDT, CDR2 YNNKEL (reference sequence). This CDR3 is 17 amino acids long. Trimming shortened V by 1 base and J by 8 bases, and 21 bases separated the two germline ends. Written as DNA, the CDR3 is TGTGCCAGCAGCCAAGGTCAGGGTGTGGGCCAACATGATGAGCAGTTCTTC. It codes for CASSQGQGVGQHDEQFF.